This T cell receptor (beta chain) was obtained from a study of PD-1 blockade in classical Hodgkin lymphoma. Study background: It was nivolumab at 3 mg/kg, given intravenously every 2 weeks, that patients received. Study-level points and caveats: The study reported lower baseline TCR diversity in newly diagnosed patients than in healthy donors. Patients excluded were those beginning nivolumab under 1 year after ASCT.

CDR3 size: 13 residues. CDR1 and CDR2 from the germline V gene are SGHDN and FVKESK. Trimming took 2 bases from V and 2 from J, leaving 6 bases between them. A word on this clone: Its specificity is not known.

With no exception, relapse followed autologous stem cell transplantation in all patients, and brentuximab vedotin exposure varied. Sequencing used immunoSEQ multiplex PCR; TCRdb keeps in-frame clones, though not all of them. The data hold tens of thousands of clones, with 89% observed a single time. The chain combines TRBV14 with TRBJ1-1; D is undetermined. The clonotype was recovered from a human donor with classical Hodgkin lymphoma. The sample in question was peripheral blood mononuclear cells (PBMCs), obtained before the second cycle of nivolumab. The CDR3 loop reads CASSQSGNTEAFF. CDR3 DNA sequence: TGTGCCAGCAGCCAATCCGGTAACACTGAAGCTTTCTTT.